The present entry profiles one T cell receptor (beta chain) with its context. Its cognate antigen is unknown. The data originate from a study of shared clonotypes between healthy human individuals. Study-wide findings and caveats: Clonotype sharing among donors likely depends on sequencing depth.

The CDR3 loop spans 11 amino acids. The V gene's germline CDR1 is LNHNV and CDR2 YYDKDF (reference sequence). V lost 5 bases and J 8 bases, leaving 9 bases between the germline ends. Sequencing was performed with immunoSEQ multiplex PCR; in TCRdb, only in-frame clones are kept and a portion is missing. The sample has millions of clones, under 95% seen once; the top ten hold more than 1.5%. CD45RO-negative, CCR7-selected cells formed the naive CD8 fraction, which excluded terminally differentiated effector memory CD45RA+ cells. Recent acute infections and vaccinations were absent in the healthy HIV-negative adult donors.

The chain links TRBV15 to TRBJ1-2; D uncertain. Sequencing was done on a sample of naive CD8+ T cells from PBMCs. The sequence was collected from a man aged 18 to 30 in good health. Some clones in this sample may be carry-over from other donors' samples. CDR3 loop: CATSAENGYTF. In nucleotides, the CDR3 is TGTGCCACCAGCGCCGAAAACGGCTACACCTTC.